This paragraph covers one T cell receptor beta chain sequence. This sample is part of a study of cytomegalovirus exposure and HLA in healthy donors. Per the germline V gene, CDR1 is GTSNPN and CDR2 is SVGIG (reference sequence). CDR3 size: 14 residues. The germline V and J ends were trimmed by 0 bases and 2 bases, with 9 bases remaining between them. Vbeta (60) and Jbeta (13) primers were used in the PCR. Method: immunoSEQ multiplex PCR; TCRdb's copy keeps in-frame clones and lacks some. The sample shows roughly 190,000 clones, approximately 67% of them seen only once. The gene calls are TRBV30 and TRBJ2-3; TRBD2 might be the D (5 bases). The sequenced sample was PBMCs. This clonotype was sampled from a man aged 35-49 years in good health and CMV-seronegative. The CDR3 loop is CAWSVGSATDTQYF. CDR3 bases: TGTGCCTGGAGTGTAGGGAGCGCCACAGATACGCAGTATTTT.